These 13 T cell receptor beta chains originate from one sample sequenced in a study of early T cells in non-severe SARS-CoV-2 infection. TCRdb itself ran the 5' RACE reads through MiXCR, one entry per CDR3 protein. The sample lists roughly 30,000 distinct CDR3 sequences; around 5.8% were seen once. Sequencing used whole blood, obtained at baseline. The receptor set was obtained from an adult who was a healthcare worker with PCR-confirmed SARS-CoV-2 infection or an uninfected control (not recorded which).

This clonotype was found a few times. The chain links TRBV24-1 to TRBJ2-1, with a possible D match to TRBD2 (6 bases). The CDR3 is made up of 13 amino acids. Germline V gene lookup returns CDR1 KGHDR and CDR2 SFDVKD. V dropped 3 bases and J dropped 4 bases, with 6 bases sitting between them. CDR3 nucleotides: TGTGCCACCAGTGATCGGGGGTACAATGAGCAGTTCTTC. Its translation: CATSDRGYNEQFF.

This clonotype was observed many times. The rearrangement links TRBV12-3 or TRBV12-4 to TRBJ2-7; 7 bases line up with TRBD2. Unmatched junction bases numbered 11, after V lost 6 bases and J lost 3 bases. The CDR3 has 15 amino acids. CDR3 loop: CASSPGTNPNYEQYF. CDR3 nucleotides: TGTGCCAGCAGCCCCGGGACTAATCCGAACTACGAGCAGTACTTC.

This clonotype was seen repeatedly, ten times or more. The J gene is TRBJ2-1, the V gene TRBV11-3; D remains unclear. V lost 0 bases and J lost 6, with 9 bases in between. Germline V CDR1 and CDR2: SGHNT, YENEEA. The CDR3 sequence is 14 residues long. The CDR3 is CASSLDGDPNEQFF. The CDR3 DNA reads TGTGCCAGCAGCTTAGATGGAGACCCCAATGAGCAGTTCTTC.

This clonotype appeared many times. The rearrangement uses TRBV12-3 or TRBV12-4 and TRBJ2-1; D tentatively reads TRBD1 or TRBD2 (5 bases each). CDR3 length: 15 amino acids. Trimming left V 5 bases short and J 7 bases short, with 18 bases between. CDR3 protein: CASSRRVMRGNEQFF. The CDR3 nucleotides are TGTGCCAGCAGTCGCAGGGTGATGCGCGGGAATGAGCAGTTCTTC.

There are many counts of this clonotype. The rearrangement links TRBV7-3 to TRBJ2-3, with a possible D match to TRBD2 (5 bases). In germline, CDR1 is SGHTA, CDR2 FQGTGA. Trimming cost V 5 bases and J 6 bases, with 15 bases left between them. The CDR3 contains 14 residues. The CDR3 region has the DNA TGTGCCAGCAGCACCGGGATTACATCTGATACGCAGTATTTT. It translates to CASSTGITSDTQYF.

This clonotype was detected a few times. The chain combines TRBV28 with TRBJ1-2; tentative D call: TRBD1 (5 bases). Germline lookup yields CDR1 MDHEN and CDR2 SYDVKM. This CDR3 is 14 amino acids long. V lost 8 bases and J 8 bases, leaving 21 bases between the germline ends. For the CDR3, the DNA is TGTGCCAGCTCCCCCCGCAGGGCAGGGAGAGGCTACACCTTC. Translated, it gives CASSPRRAGRGYTF.

This clonotype showed up many times. V and J are TRBV4-2 and TRBJ1-4; 7 bases are a match to TRBD1. Losses at the gene ends were 0 bases for V and 11 bases for J; bases not matched to a gene: 12. This CDR3 contains 16 residues. Germline CDR1 is LGHNA and CDR2 is YNFKEQ. The CDR3 nucleotides are TGTGCCAGCAGCCAAGATGGAACAGGGGCGACACCGAAACTGTTTTTT. Its translation is CASSQDGTGATPKLFF.

This clonotype was counted at least ten times. The V gene is TRBV20-1, the J gene TRBJ2-4; the D call may be TRBD1 or TRBD2 (7 bases each). CDR1 is DFQATT, CDR2 SNEGSKA, per germline (reference sequence). Trimming removed 3 bases from V and 8 bases from J, with 14 bases in between. The CDR3 consists of 13 residues. The CDR3 sequence: CSASLSGGDIQYF. CDR3 nucleotides: TGCAGTGCTAGCTTATCAGGGGGGGACATTCAGTACTTC.

As to this clonotype: Relative to the germline gene, one junction end is altered; a read error may explain this. The gene calls are TRBV6-2 or TRBV6-3 and TRBJ2-1; 8 nucleotides agree with TRBD1. Per germline, CDR1 MNHEY and CDR2 SVGEGT. CDR3 length: 14 residues. The CDR3 coding sequence is TGTGCCAGCACCAGGGGGCTGCCCTACAATGAGCAGCTCTTC. Protein sequence: CASTRGLPYNEQLF.

At least ten counts were recorded for this clonotype. This chain uses TRBV7-9 with TRBJ1-5; possibly TRBD1 for D (5 bases). Trimming took off 5 bases at V and 3 bases at J, with 14 bases between the two ends. Germline V CDR1 and CDR2: SEHNR, FQNEAQ (reference sequence). This CDR3 comprises 15 residues. The CDR3 DNA is TGTGCCAGCAGCGGAGGGGCTGGGAACAATCAGCCCCAGCATTTT. This sequence encodes CASSGGAGNNQPQHF.

This clonotype was recorded many times. The rearrangement joins TRBV6-2 or TRBV6-3 to TRBJ2-1, with 9 bases that match TRBD2. The CDR3 spans 15 residues. Germline CDR1 reads MNHEY; CDR2 reads SVGEGT. Trimming removed 5 bases from V and 5 bases from J; junction bases left unmatched: 7. Here the CDR3 reads CASSGPRGGNNEQFF. The CDR3 DNA reads as TGTGCCAGCAGTGGGCCGCGGGGGGGAAACAATGAGCAGTTCTTC.

This clonotype was detected ten times or more. V and J are TRBV20-1 and TRBJ2-3, with 8 bases fitting TRBD1. This CDR3 contains 12 residues. Looked up from germline, CDR1 is DFQATT and CDR2 is SNEGSKA (reference sequence). Trimming took 6 bases from V and 6 from J; bases not matched to a gene: 5. This chain's CDR3 is CSALGQVDTQYF. The CDR3, as DNA: TGCAGTGCCCTGGGACAGGTGGATACGCAGTATTTT.

This clonotype was detected many times. The rearrangement uses TRBV7-2 and TRBJ1-2; possible D gene TRBD1, 5 bases. Trimming pared 4 bases from V and 6 bases from J, leaving 15 bases between. Germline lookup yields CDR1 SGHTA and CDR2 FQGNSA. The CDR3 loop spans 14 amino acids. The CDR3 protein is CASSSQAGSDGYTF. The CDR3 DNA sequence: TGTGCCAGCAGCTCCCAAGCAGGGTCGGATGGCTACACCTTC.